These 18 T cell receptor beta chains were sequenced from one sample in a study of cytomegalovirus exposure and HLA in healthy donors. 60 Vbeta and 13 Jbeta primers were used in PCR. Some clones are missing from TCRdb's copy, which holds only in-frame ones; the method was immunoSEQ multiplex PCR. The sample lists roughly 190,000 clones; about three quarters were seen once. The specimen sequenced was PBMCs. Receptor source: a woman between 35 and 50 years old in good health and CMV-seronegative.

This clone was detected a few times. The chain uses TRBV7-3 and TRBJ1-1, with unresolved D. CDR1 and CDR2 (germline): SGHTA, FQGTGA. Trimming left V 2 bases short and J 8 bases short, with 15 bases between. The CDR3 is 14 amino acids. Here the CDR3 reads CASSLSPGGSEAFF. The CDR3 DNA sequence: TGTGCCAGCAGCTTATCCCCTGGCGGATCCGAAGCTTTCTTT.

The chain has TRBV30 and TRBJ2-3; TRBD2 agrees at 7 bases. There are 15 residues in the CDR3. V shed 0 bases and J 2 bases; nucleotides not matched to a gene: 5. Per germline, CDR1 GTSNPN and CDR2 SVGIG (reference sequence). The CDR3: CAWSVSGTITDTQYF. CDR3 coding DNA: TGTGCCTGGAGTGTAAGCGGGACTATCACAGATACGCAGTATTTT.

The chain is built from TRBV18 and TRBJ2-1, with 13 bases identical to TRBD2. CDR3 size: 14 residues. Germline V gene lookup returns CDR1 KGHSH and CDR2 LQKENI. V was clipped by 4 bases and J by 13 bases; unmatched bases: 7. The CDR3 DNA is TGTGCCAGCTCACTGGAGACTAGCGGGAGGCTCCAGTTCTTC. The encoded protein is CASSLETSGRLQFF.

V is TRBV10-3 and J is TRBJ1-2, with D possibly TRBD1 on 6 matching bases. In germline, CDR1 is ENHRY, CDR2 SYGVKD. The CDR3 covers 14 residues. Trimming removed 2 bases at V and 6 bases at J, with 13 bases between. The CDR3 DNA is TGTGCCATCAGTGAGAACAGGGATTCAGATGGCTACACCTTC. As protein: CAISENRDSDGYTF.

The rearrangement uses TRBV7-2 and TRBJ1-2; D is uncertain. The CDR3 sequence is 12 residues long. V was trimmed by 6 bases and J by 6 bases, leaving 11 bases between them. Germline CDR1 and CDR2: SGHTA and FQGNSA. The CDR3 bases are TGTGCCAGCAGTCAGGAGGGTAATGGCTACACCTTC. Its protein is CASSQEGNGYTF.

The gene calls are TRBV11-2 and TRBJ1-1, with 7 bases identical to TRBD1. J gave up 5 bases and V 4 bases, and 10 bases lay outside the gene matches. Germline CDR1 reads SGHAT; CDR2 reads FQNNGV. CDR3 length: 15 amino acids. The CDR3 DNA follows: TGTGCCAGCAGCTATGTGACAGGGTTGTTTACTGAAGCTTTCTTT. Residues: CASSYVTGLFTEAFF.

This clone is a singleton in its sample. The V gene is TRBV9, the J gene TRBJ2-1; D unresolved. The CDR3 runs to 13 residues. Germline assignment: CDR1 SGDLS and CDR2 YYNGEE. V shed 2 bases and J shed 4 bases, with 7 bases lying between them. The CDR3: CASSVGTYNEQFF. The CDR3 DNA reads TGTGCCAGCAGCGTGGGCACTTACAATGAGCAGTTCTTC.

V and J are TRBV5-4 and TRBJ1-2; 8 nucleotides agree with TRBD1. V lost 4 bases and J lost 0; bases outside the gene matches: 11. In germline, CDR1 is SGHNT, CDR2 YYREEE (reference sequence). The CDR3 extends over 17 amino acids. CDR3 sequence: CASSPGGAELANYGYTF. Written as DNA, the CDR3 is TGTGCCAGCAGCCCAGGGGGCGCTGAGCTAGCTAACTATGGCTACACCTTC.

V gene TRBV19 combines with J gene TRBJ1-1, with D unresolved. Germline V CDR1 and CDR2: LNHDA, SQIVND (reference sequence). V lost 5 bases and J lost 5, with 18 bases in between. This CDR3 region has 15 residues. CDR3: CASSQVDGRRTEAFF. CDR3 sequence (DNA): TGTGCCAGTAGTCAAGTCGACGGTCGGAGGACTGAAGCTTTCTTT.

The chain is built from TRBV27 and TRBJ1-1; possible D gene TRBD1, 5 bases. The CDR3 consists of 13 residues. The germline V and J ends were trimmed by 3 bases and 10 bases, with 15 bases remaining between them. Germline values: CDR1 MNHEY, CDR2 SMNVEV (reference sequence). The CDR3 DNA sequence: TGTGCCAGCAGTTTCATCCAGGGATCGGTAGCTTTCTTT. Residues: CASSFIQGSVAFF.

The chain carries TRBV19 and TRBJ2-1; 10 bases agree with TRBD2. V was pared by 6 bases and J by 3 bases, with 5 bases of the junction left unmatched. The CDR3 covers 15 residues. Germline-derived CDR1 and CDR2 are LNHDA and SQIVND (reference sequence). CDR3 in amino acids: CASRLGLAVYNEQFF. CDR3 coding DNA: TGTGCCAGTAGACTCGGACTAGCGGTCTACAATGAGCAGTTCTTC.

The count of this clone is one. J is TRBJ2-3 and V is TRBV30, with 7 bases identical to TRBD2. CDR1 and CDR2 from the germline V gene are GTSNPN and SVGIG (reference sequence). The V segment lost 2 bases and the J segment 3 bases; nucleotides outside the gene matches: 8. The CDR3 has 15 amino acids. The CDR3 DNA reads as TGTGCCTGGAGTTTTGGCGGGAGTTCGACAGATACGCAGTATTTT. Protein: CAWSFGGSSTDTQYF.

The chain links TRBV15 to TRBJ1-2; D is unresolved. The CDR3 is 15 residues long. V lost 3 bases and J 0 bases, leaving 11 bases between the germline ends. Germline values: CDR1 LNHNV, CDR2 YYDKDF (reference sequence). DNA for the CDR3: TGTGCCACCAGCAGCTCGGATGGAGCTAACTATGGCTACACCTTC. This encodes CATSSSDGANYGYTF.

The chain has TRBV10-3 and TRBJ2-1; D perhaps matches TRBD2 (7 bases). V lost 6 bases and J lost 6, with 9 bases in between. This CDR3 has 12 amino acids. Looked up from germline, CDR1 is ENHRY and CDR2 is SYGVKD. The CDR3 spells CAIRGGGNEQFF. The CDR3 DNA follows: TGTGCCATCAGAGGGGGGGGCAATGAGCAGTTCTTC.

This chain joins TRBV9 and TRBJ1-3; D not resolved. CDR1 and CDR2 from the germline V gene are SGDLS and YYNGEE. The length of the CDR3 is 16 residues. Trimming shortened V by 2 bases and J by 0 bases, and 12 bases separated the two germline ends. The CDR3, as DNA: TGTGCCAGCAGCGTTGAAGGACTCATCTCTGGAAACACCATATATTTT. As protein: CASSVEGLISGNTIYF.

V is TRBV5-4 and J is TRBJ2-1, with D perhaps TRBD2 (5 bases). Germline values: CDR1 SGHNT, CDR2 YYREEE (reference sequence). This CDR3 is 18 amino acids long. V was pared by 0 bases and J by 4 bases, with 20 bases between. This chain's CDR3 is CASSLALLGAEGYNEQFF. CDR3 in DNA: TGTGCCAGCAGCTTGGCCCTCTTAGGAGCGGAAGGGTACAATGAGCAGTTCTTC.

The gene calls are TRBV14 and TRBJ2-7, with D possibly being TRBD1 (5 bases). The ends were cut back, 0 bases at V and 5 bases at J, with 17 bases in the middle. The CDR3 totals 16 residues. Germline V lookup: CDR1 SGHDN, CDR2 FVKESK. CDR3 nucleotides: TGTGCCAGCAGCCAAGAAGATCAGGGTGGATTCCACGAGCAGTACTTC. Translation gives CASSQEDQGGFHEQYF. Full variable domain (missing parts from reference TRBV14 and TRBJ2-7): EAGVTQFPSHSVIEKGQTVTLRCDPISGHDNLYWYRRVMGKEIKFLLHFVKESKQDESGMPNNRFLAERTGGTYSTLKVQPAELEDSGVYFCASSQEDQGGFHEQYFGPGTRLTVT.

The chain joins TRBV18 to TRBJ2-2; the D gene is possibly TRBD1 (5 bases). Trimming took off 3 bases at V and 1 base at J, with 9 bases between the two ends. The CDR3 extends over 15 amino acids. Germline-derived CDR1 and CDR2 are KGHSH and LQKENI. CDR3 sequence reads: CASSPRQLNTGELFF. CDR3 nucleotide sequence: TGTGCCAGCTCACCCAGACAGCTGAACACCGGGGAGCTGTTTTTT.